This T cell receptor beta chain was recovered during a study of blood T cell repertoires in COVID-19 (dated by TCRdb to about 2020). Regarding the complete study: The collaborator samples originated in the United States, Italy and Spain and spanned the acute and convalescent phases of COVID-19. The material from the prospective study consisted of cDNA or gDNA derived from T cells, B-cell-depleted T cells, or PBMCs. Subjects who had been exposed to COVID-19, were actively infected with it, or had recovered from it provided the deeply sampled blood TCRbeta repertoires that made up the dataset. A freely available public database, intended as a resource for researchers studying the immune response to SARS-CoV-2, is where the repertoires were released. The samples were drawn from two sources: the first 160 participants of the ongoing ImmuneRACE study, and about 1,300 subjects contributed by 6 global collaborators. Sample metadata almost always included a de-identified subject ID, COVID-19 status, age in years and sex. Where available, HLA class I and class II types were taken from metadata supplied by the sample provider and were not determined by assay-based typing.

At one collaborating source in Seattle, patients were enrolled during active infection and were followed longitudinally through the course of disease. Each collaborating institution followed its own protocols to collect whole blood in K2EDTA tubes. For TCRbeta analysis, collaborator samples were shipped as frozen whole blood, as isolated PBMCs, or as DNA extracted from either sample type. The CDR3 measures 15 amino acids from cysteine to phenylalanine. The entry retains the CDR3 DNA only, 45 bases that are in frame from base 1. Germline trimming amounts to 5 bases on V and 5 bases on J, with 7 as the count of junction bases outside the gene matches. From the germline V gene, CDR1 is LGHNA and CDR2 is YNFKEQ. TCRbeta CDR3 regions were amplified from genomic DNA using the immunoSEQ Assay, a bias-controlled multiplex PCR. As for how the authors treated the data: The number of nucleated cells in each sample was estimated by amplification of reference gene primers within the assay. To quantify the absolute abundance of each unique TCRbeta CDR3 rearrangement, sequence reads were collapsed and filtered. For each sample, productive Simpson clonality was calculated as the square root of Simpson's diversity index over productive rearrangements. Drawn from immuneACCESS, this table holds only the in-frame rearrangements with V and J called that TCRdb kept. Clones are partly lost; checked studies trace under half to an unresolved V gene and leave the rest unexplained. That table furnishes V, J and clone size, whereas the DNA furnished D and trimming. The table for this sample lists about 75,000 clones; around nine tenths of them were counted only once. The top ten constitute around 6% of the sample.

Note on this clone: What this receptor recognizes is not known. No much larger clonotype is one base removed from it; base qualities were not supplied.

Findings and caveats that apply to the study as a whole: How much clinical and demographic metadata was included differed by source and by participant, and the metadata was provided uncurated.

The sequenced sample was peripheral blood. The clonotype originates from a man at least 80 years old with COVID-19, enrolled during active disease. In this chain, TRBV4-2 is recombined with TRBJ1-4; TRBD1 matches 8 bases in the middle. The sequenced DNA is TGTGCCAGCAGCGCTGAGGGACAGGTAAATGAAAAACTGTTTTTT. Its translation is CASSAEGQVNEKLFF.